This passage covers 30 T cell receptor beta chains from one sample sequenced in a study of blood T cell repertoires in COVID-19. Clones were sequenced by immunoSEQ multiplex PCR, and TCRdb holds only the in-frame ones, with some missing. Of a few hundred thousand clones detected, 80% to 90% appear once; the ten largest clones hold around 6%. Sequencing was carried out using peripheral blood. The source of these receptors is a young man who had recovered from COVID-19.

The chain links TRBV7-3 to TRBJ2-1, with D unresolved. Germline V gives CDR1 SGHTA, CDR2 FQGTGA. The CDR3 runs to 14 residues. The V and J ends lost 1 base and 4 bases respectively, with 8 bases between them. The CDR3 region is CASSLNYPYNEQFF. In DNA form, the CDR3 reads TGTGCCAGCAGCTTAAACTATCCTTACAATGAGCAGTTCTTC.

The chain couples TRBV20-1 to TRBJ2-7; 11 bases agree with TRBD1. CDR3 length: 16 amino acids. V was pared by 3 bases and J by 4 bases, with 11 bases of the junction left unmatched. In germline, CDR1 is DFQATT, CDR2 SNEGSKA (reference sequence). CDR3 nucleotides: TGCAGTGCTAGTTATCCAGGGACAGGGGGAAAGTACGAGCAGTACTTC. Encoded protein: CSASYPGTGGKYEQYF.

The V call is TRBV7-2, the J call TRBJ2-5; 11 bases match TRBD1. Germline assignment: CDR1 SGHTA and CDR2 FQGNSA. The length of the CDR3 is 15 residues. After removal of 7 bases from V and 5 bases from J, the junction contained 9 bases not matched to a gene. CDR3 in amino acids: CASMRTGGYSETQYF. CDR3 coding DNA: TGTGCCAGCATGCGGACAGGGGGCTATTCCGAGACCCAGTACTTC.

This clone was seen only a few times. This chain uses TRBV4-2 with TRBJ2-2; 9 bases agree with TRBD2. The CDR3 runs to 16 residues. Germline CDR1 LGHNA, CDR2 YNFKEQ. V was clipped by 1 base and J by 4 bases; unmatched bases: 4. The CDR3 DNA follows: TGTGCCAGCAGCCAAGGAGCGGGGGGTACCACCGGGGAGCTGTTTTTT. Translation: CASSQGAGGTTGELFF.

The rearrangement joins TRBV6-6 to TRBJ1-6; unclear D gene. Germline V gene data show CDR1 as MNHNY and CDR2 as SVGAGI (reference sequence). The CDR3 is 14 amino acids. Trimming pared 2 bases from V and 8 bases from J, leaving 10 bases between. CDR3 in amino acids: CASSYPENHSPLHF. CDR3 DNA: TGTGCCAGCAGTTACCCCGAGAATCATTCACCCCTCCACTTT.

The rearrangement links TRBV6-2 or TRBV6-3 to TRBJ1-1; possibly TRBD1 for D (5 bases). The CDR3 spans 17 residues. V shed 0 bases and J shed 5 bases, with 19 bases lying between them. The germline V gene has CDR1 MNHEY and CDR2 SVGEGT. In DNA form, the CDR3 reads TGTGCCAGCAGTTACTCACTAGGGGCGACGGGGACTACTGAAGCTTTCTTT. This gives the protein CASSYSLGATGTTEAFF.

A single count supports this clone. The chain combines TRBV19 with TRBJ2-7; D might be TRBD1 (6 bases). This CDR3 is built from 13 residues. Trimming took 6 bases from V and 5 from J, leaving 14 bases between them. In germline, CDR1 is LNHDA, CDR2 SQIVND (reference sequence). This CDR3 is CASSDGTYHEQYF. In DNA, the CDR3 is TGTGCCAGTAGCGATGGGACATACCACGAGCAGTACTTC.

CDR3 nucleotides: TGCGCCAGCAGCTTGCGGGACATTAATTCACCCCTCCACTTT. Its protein product is CASSLRDINSPLHF. V gene TRBV5-1 combines with J gene TRBJ1-6, with a tentative D call TRBD1 (6 bases). This CDR3 spans 14 amino acids. The V gene lost 1 base and the J gene lost 6 bases, with 8 bases spanning the gap. CDR1 and CDR2 from the germline V gene are SGHRS and YFSETQ. The variable domain in full, completed from reference TRBV5-1 and TRBJ1-6, reads KAGVTQTPRYLIKTRGQQVTLSCSPISGHRSVSWYQQTPGQGLQFLFEYFSETQRNKGNFPGRFSGRQFSNSRSEMNVSTLELGDSALYLCASSLRDINSPLHFGNGTRLTVT.

The V call is TRBV7-9, the J call TRBJ2-5; D may be TRBD2 (6 bases). Deletions cut 6 bases from V and 2 bases from J, with 16 bases between. The CDR3 has 15 residues. Germline V gene data show CDR1 as SEHNR and CDR2 as FQNEAQ (reference sequence). For the CDR3, the DNA is TGTGCCAGCAGGGCCGGGACTTACTTTCAAGAGACCCAGTACTTC. Residues: CASRAGTYFQETQYF.

The chain links TRBV15 to TRBJ2-7; D remains ambiguous. Germline V gene data show CDR1 as LNHNV and CDR2 as YYDKDF (reference sequence). V lost 0 bases to trimming and J lost 3 bases, with 24 bases between them. The CDR3 has 19 residues. The CDR3 region has the DNA TGTGCCACCAGCAGAGATTGGAGACTCCAAACTGGCCGTATCTACGAGCAGTACTTC. This translates into CATSRDWRLQTGRIYEQYF.

The chain joins TRBV19 to TRBJ1-1; no clear D. Germline V lookup: CDR1 LNHDA, CDR2 SQIVND (reference sequence). CDR3 length: 17 amino acids. Deletions cut 2 bases from V and 3 bases from J, with 19 bases between. CDR3 residues: CASSITTFWNEDTEAFF. CDR3 DNA sequence: TGTGCCAGTAGTATAACCACCTTCTGGAACGAGGACACTGAAGCTTTCTTT. Full variable domain (outside the CDR3, taken from reference TRBV19 and TRBJ1-1): DGGITQSPKYLFRKEGQNVTLSCEQNLNHDAMYWYRQDPGQGLRLIYYSQIVNDFQKGDIAEGYSVSREKKESFPLTVTSAQKNPTAFYLCASSITTFWNEDTEAFFGQGTRLTVV.

This clone has a single count. The rearrangement joins TRBV19 to TRBJ1-2; 9 bases are shared with TRBD1. CDR1 is LNHDA and CDR2 is SQIVND in the germline V gene (reference sequence). The CDR3 consists of 16 residues. V lost 6 bases to trimming and J lost 0 bases; unmatched junction nucleotides: 8. CDR3 protein: CASRTGTGRPNYGYTF. For the CDR3, the DNA is TGTGCCAGTAGAACCGGGACAGGGCGGCCTAACTATGGCTACACCTTC.

The chain has TRBV30 and TRBJ1-4; D may be TRBD1 (6 bases). V was clipped by 2 bases and J by 7 bases, with 17 bases between them. Germline V gene data show CDR1 as GTSNPN and CDR2 as SVGIG (reference sequence). The CDR3 spans 15 residues. The CDR3 DNA follows: TGTGCCTGGAGTCTATCGGGGGGCGGGGGTGAAAAACTGTTTTTT. It yields the protein CAWSLSGGGGEKLFF.

The genes are TRBV7-2 and TRBJ2-1; no reliable D call. Trimming left V 3 bases short and J 0 bases short, with 6 bases between. Germline V lookup: CDR1 SGHTA, CDR2 FQGNSA. The CDR3 is 14 amino acids. The CDR3 DNA is TGTGCCAGCAGCTTCGCGATCTCCTACAATGAGCAGTTCTTC. Translating gives CASSFAISYNEQFF.

Remarks on this clone: The sample carries other DNA sequences with the same CDR3. The chain carries TRBV7-3 and TRBJ2-3, with a possible D match to TRBD1 (6 bases). Germline values: CDR1 SGHTA, CDR2 FQGTGA. The V gene lost 5 bases and the J gene lost 0 bases, with 9 bases spanning the gap. This CDR3 contains 14 residues. As DNA, the CDR3 is TGTGCCAGCAGCGCTGGGACAAGCACAGATACGCAGTATTTT. Encoded protein: CASSAGTSTDTQYF.

The genes are TRBV7-9 and TRBJ2-3, with D possibly matching TRBD1 (5 bases). Germline V lookup: CDR1 SEHNR, CDR2 FQNEAQ (reference sequence). The CDR3 has 14 amino acids. Trimming cost V 3 bases and J 4 bases, with 11 bases left between them. CDR3 nucleotide sequence: TGTGCCAGCAGCTTGTCAGGGTCGGCAGATACGCAGTATTTT. Amino acid sequence: CASSLSGSADTQYF.

J is TRBJ1-1 and V is TRBV18; the D gene is possibly TRBD1 (5 bases). Germline V gene data show CDR1 as KGHSH and CDR2 as LQKENI. Trimming cost V 3 bases and J 7 bases, with 15 bases left between them. The length of the CDR3 is 14 residues. This CDR3 reads CASSPQGGGDEAFF. The CDR3 DNA sequence: TGTGCCAGCTCACCGCAGGGAGGAGGGGATGAAGCTTTCTTT.

This chain connects TRBV9 to TRBJ2-2; a weak D match, TRBD2 (6 bases). With 0 bases removed from V and 2 bases from J, the gap between germline ends came to 11 bases. CDR1 is SGDLS and CDR2 is YYNGEE in the germline V gene. CDR3 size: 16 residues. Written as DNA, the CDR3 is TGTGCCAGCAGCGTAGGTTGGAGGGCAAACACCGGGGAGCTGTTTTTT. Its protein is CASSVGWRANTGELFF.

V and J are TRBV11-2 and TRBJ2-7, with 9 nucleotides matching TRBD1. The ends lost 5 bases at V and 0 bases at J; junction bases unmatched: 11. Germline V gene sequence: CDR1 SGHAT, CDR2 FQNNGV. The CDR3 length is 17 residues. The CDR3 protein is CASSKGQGASSSYEQYF. CDR3 DNA sequence: TGTGCCAGCAGCAAGGGACAGGGCGCCTCAAGCTCCTACGAGCAGTACTTC.

The chain employs TRBV3-1 (or the pseudogene TRBV3-2) and TRBJ2-1, with TRBD1 matching over 7 bases. Trimming took 6 bases from V and 0 from J; bases not matched to a gene: 5. From germline, CDR1 is LGHDT and CDR2 YNNKEL (reference sequence). This CDR3 comprises 15 residues. DNA of the CDR3: TGTGCCAGCAGTTTCAGGGGGAGCTCCTACAATGAGCAGTTCTTC. Amino acid sequence: CASSFRGSSYNEQFF.

The CDR3 region is CASSLVTGGEDTQYF. In DNA, the CDR3 is TGTGCCAGCAGCTTAGTTACAGGGGGTGAAGATACGCAGTATTTT. The chain joins TRBV7-9 to TRBJ2-3, with 8 bases lining up with TRBD1. The germline V gene encodes CDR1 SEHNR and CDR2 FQNEAQ (reference sequence). This CDR3 contains 15 residues. J lost 5 bases, V lost 1 base, and 5 bases had no gene match.

In this sample, this clone turned up once. This chain uses TRBV12-5 with TRBJ1-5; D is unresolved. From germline, CDR1 is LGHNT and CDR2 FRNRAP. V was cut by 2 bases and J by 0 bases, with 8 bases left in between. The CDR3 extends over 15 amino acids. The CDR3, as DNA: TGTGCTAGTGGTTTGTCCGGTGGTAGCAATCAGCCCCAGCATTTT. Protein product: CASGLSGGSNQPQHF.

The rearrangement joins TRBV19 to TRBJ1-4, with 10 bases fitting TRBD1. In germline, CDR1 is LNHDA, CDR2 SQIVND (reference sequence). The CDR3 spans 14 residues. V shed 1 base and J 7 bases; nucleotides not matched to a gene: 0. The DNA for the CDR3 is TGTGCCAGTAGTATAGGACAGGGGGCTGAAAAACTGTTTTTT. The encoded protein is CASSIGQGAEKLFF.

The rearrangement uses TRBV19 and TRBJ2-1; 11 positions agree with TRBD2. The CDR3 sequence is 15 residues long. Trimming took 8 bases from V and 0 from J; bases not matched to a gene: 3. CDR1 LNHDA and CDR2 SQIVND come from the germline V gene (reference sequence). The CDR3 DNA reads TGTGCCAGTGGACTAGCGGGCGGCTCCTACAATGAGCAGTTCTTC. Translating gives CASGLAGGSYNEQFF. Variable domain in full (rest from reference TRBV19 and TRBJ2-1): DGGITQSPKYLFRKEGQNVTLSCEQNLNHDAMYWYRQDPGQGLRLIYYSQIVNDFQKGDIAEGYSVSREKKESFPLTVTSAQKNPTAFYLCASGLAGGSYNEQFFGPGTRLTVL.

The count of this clone is one. The sample contains more than one DNA sequence encoding this CDR3. This chain links TRBV3-1 (or the pseudogene TRBV3-2) with TRBJ2-2; tentatively, D is TRBD2 (6 bases). Trimming cost V 5 bases and J 0 bases, with 13 bases left between them. Germline V gives CDR1 LGHDT, CDR2 YNNKEL (reference sequence). The CDR3 sequence is 16 residues long. The CDR3 DNA is TGTGCCAGCAGCTCCACTCGCGGGACGAACACCGGGGAGCTGTTTTTT. This sequence encodes CASSSTRGTNTGELFF.

The CDR3 sequence: CASSLDQGGRNQPQHF. For the CDR3, the DNA is TGTGCCAGCAGCTTGGATCAGGGAGGGAGGAATCAGCCCCAGCATTTT. V and J are TRBV5-6 and TRBJ1-5; a possible D gene is TRBD1 (5 bases). The V gene lost 0 bases and the J gene lost 4 bases, with 14 bases spanning the gap. The CDR3 runs to 16 residues. Germline V lookup: CDR1 SGHDT, CDR2 YYEEEE. The whole variable domain, filled in from reference TRBV5-6 and TRBJ1-5, reads DAGVTQSPTHLIKTRGQQVTLRCSPKSGHDTVSWYQQALGQGPQFIFQYYEEEERQRGNFPDRFSGHQFPNYSSELNVNALLLGDSALYLCASSLDQGGRNQPQHFGDGTRLSIL.

The chain employs TRBV4-1 and TRBJ2-1; 7 bases line up with TRBD2. CDR3 length: 15 amino acids. Germline V gene data show CDR1 as MGHRA and CDR2 as YSYEKL. V gave up 2 bases and J gave up 4 bases; unmatched junction bases: 5. CDR3 protein: CASSQFGGSYNEQFF. CDR3 DNA sequence: TGCGCCAGCAGCCAATTCGGGGGGTCATACAATGAGCAGTTCTTC.

This clone was recorded once. The V and J genes are TRBV12-3 or TRBV12-4 and TRBJ1-2, with no clear D. The CDR3 runs to 13 residues. The V and J ends lost 4 bases and 0 bases respectively, with 6 bases between them. The CDR3 protein is CASSSVANYGYTF. The CDR3 DNA is TGTGCCAGCAGTTCCGTAGCTAACTATGGCTACACCTTC.

The chain employs TRBV7-2 and TRBJ2-7; D not certain. V lost 1 base to trimming and J lost 7 bases, with 8 bases between them. Germline CDR1 reads SGHTA; CDR2 reads FQGNSA. CDR3 length: 12 amino acids. The CDR3 sequence is CASSLDFREQYF. As DNA, the CDR3 is TGTGCCAGCAGCTTAGACTTCCGAGAGCAGTACTTC.

The chain carries TRBV12-3 or TRBV12-4 and TRBJ2-1; D may be TRBD1 (6 bases). Trimming shortened V by 5 bases and J by 4 bases, and 9 bases separated the two germline ends. This CDR3 has 13 amino acids. In nucleotides, the CDR3 is TGTGCCAGCAGTATTGACAGGTACAATGAGCAGTTCTTC. It translates to CASSIDRYNEQFF.